This T cell receptor (beta chain) originates from a study of a mutant IDH1 vaccine in newly diagnosed glioma. Study background: Week 47 marked visit V13, whereas week 35 marked visit V12. Findings of the study overall: Pseudoprogression seemingly bore no relation to changes in top peripheral T cell clonotypes.

Time point defined: week 35, safety follow-up. Each dose of the vaccine consisted of 300 ug of mutant IDH1 20-mer peptide, with topical imiquimod. Patients, over weeks 1, 3, 5, 7, 11, 15, 19 and 23, received a total of eight vaccinations. Profiling relied on immunoSEQ multiplex PCR, and the TCRdb table lists in-frame clones only, not all of them. The sample shows 65,000 to 85,000 clones, approximately 86% of them seen only once. This clone was detected a few times. Its matching antigen is unknown. The source was PBMCs, collected from a glioma patient whose treatment included an IDH1 peptide vaccine. The source is a man aged 25-45 years with glioma.

This CDR3 reads CASSERVTGLNEKLFF. Here the CDR3 DNA reads TGTGCCAGCAGTGAAAGGGTGACAGGGCTTAATGAAAAACTGTTTTTT. J is TRBJ1-4 and V is TRBV6-1, with TRBD1 matching 7 bases. Unmatched junction bases numbered 7, after V lost 2 bases and J lost 4 bases. Germline V gives CDR1 MNHNS, CDR2 SASEGT. The CDR3 totals 16 residues.